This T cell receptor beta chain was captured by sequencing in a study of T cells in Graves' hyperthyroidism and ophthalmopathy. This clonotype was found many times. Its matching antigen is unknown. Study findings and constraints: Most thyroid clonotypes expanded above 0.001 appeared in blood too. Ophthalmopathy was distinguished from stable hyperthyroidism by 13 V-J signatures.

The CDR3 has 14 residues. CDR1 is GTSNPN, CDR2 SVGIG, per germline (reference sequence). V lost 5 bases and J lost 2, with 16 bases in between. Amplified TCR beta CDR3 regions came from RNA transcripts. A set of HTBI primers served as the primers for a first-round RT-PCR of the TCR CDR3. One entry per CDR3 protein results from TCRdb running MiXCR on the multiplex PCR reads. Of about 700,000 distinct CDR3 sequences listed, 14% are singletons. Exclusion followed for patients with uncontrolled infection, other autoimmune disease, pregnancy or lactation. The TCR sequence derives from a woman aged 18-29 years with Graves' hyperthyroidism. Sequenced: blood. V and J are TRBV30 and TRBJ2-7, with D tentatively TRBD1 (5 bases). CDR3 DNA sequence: TGTGCCTGGGGAGAAGGGGTTTTTACCTACGAGCAGTACTTC. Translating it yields CAWGEGVFTYEQYF.